Listed below are T cell receptor beta chains from one sample, sequenced in a study of T cells in localized non-small cell lung cancer. The protocol was immunoSEQ multiplex PCR, while the TCRdb copy is restricted to in-frame clones and leaves out a portion. The table has around 80,000 clones, roughly 80% seen once; the top ten hold about 19%. Material: PBMCs, obtained before any cancer treatment. The source is a man aged 35 to 69 with stage II squamous cell lung carcinoma. Both conserved end residues are part of each CDR3. Each record gives: V gene, J gene, clone size, CDR3 length, D gene, CDR3 DNA, CDR3 protein. A D gene is named only where the DNA matches it firmly. Expanded clones are given a class, and other clones once, few, many or no size at all.

TRBV2	TRBJ1-1	.	14	.	TGTGCCAGCAGCCGGAGGGGGACGGGCACTGAAGCTTTCTTT	CASSRRGTGTEAFF
TRBV7-9	TRBJ2-7	.	17	TRBD1	TGTGCCAGCAGCTTACCCCACAGGGGAGAGGATACCTACGAGCAGTACTTC	CASSLPHRGEDTYEQYF
TRBV6-5	TRBJ1-6	few	16	.	TGTGCCAGCAGTTACGGACGAAACTATCATAATTCACCCCTCCACTTT	CASSYGRNYHNSPLHF
TRBV7-8	TRBJ2-7	.	15	TRBD2	TGTGCCAGCAGCTTTGATTCGGGAGGGCCCTACGAGCAGTACTTC	CASSFDSGGPYEQYF
TRBV7-9	TRBJ2-3	few	16	.	TGTGCCAGCAGCTCGGGACATTCAGACTTCGGGGGTACGCAGTATTTT	CASSSGHSDFGGTQYF
TRBV7-2	TRBJ1-2	.	15	.	TGTGCCAGCAGCTTAGACTCGGGAGGAAGGCATGGCTACACCTTC	CASSLDSGGRHGYTF
TRBV28	TRBJ2-6	.	15	.	TGTGCCAGCACCTCTCAGGCCGCTGGGGCCAACGTCCTGACTTTC	CASTSQAAGANVLTF
TRBV10-3	TRBJ2-1	.	17	TRBD2	TGTGCCATCAGTGCCCTGGCGGGGGGCGCAAAGGACAATGAGCAGTTCTTC	CAISALAGGAKDNEQFF
TRBV5-8	TRBJ2-3	many	15	TRBD2	TGTGCCAGCAGTCGAGCGGGAGGCATCACAGATACGCAGTATTTT	CASSRAGGITDTQYF
TRBV9	TRBJ2-1	once	14	.	TGTGCCAGCAGACCAACCGGGGCCGGGGGTGAGCAGTTCTTC	CASRPTGAGGEQFF
TRBV7-2	TRBJ2-4	.	17	.	TGTGCCAGCAGCTTAGCGGGAGGGGGCAAAGCCAAAAACATTCAGTACTTC	CASSLAGGGKAKNIQYF
TRBV5-4	TRBJ1-1	.	15	.	TGTGCCAGCAGCTTGGCTCGCAACATGAACACTGAAGCTTTCTTT	CASSLARNMNTEAFF
TRBV19	TRBJ2-1	.	16	TRBD2	TGTGCCAGTAGTCAGGGACTAGCAGGAGGGGGGCATGAGCAGTTCTTC	CASSQGLAGGGHEQFF
TRBV14	TRBJ1-6	.	18	TRBD1	TGTGCCAGCAGCCTTCAACCGGGACAGGAGACGATTAATTCACCCCTCCACTTT	CASSLQPGQETINSPLHF
TRBV9	TRBJ2-3	.	15	.	TGTGCCAGCAGCGTATCGGCTCTTGACACAGATACGCAGTATTTT	CASSVSALDTDTQYF
TRBV28	TRBJ1-2	.	12	.	TGTGCCAGCAGTTTAGGGGGATATGGCTACACCTTC	CASSLGGYGYTF
TRBV5-4	TRBJ2-2	.	15	.	TGTGCCAGCAGCTTGGACAGCGCTATTACCGGGGAGCTGTTTTTT	CASSLDSAITGELFF
TRBV7-6	TRBJ2-3	.	12	.	TGTGCCAGCAGGGGTGAGTCGGATACGCAGTATTTT	CASRGESDTQYF
TRBV18	TRBJ1-2	.	11	.	TGTGCCAGCTCACCTAGTAATGGCTACACCTTC	CASSPSNGYTF
TRBV11-1	TRBJ2-1	few	12	TRBD2	TGTGCCAGCAGCTTCCTAGCGGGATCAGAGTTCTTC	CASSFLAGSEFF
TRBV28	TRBJ2-7	.	14	.	TGTGCCAGCACTTTAAGGGGCGATTCCTACGAGCAGTACTTC	CASTLRGDSYEQYF
TRBV11-2	TRBJ2-7	once	15	.	TGTGCCAGCAGCTTAGATCCCAGCGCGGGGTACGAGCAGTACTTC	CASSLDPSAGYEQYF
TRBV15	TRBJ2-1	.	16	TRBD2	TGTGCCACCAGCAGAGGGGGCGGGAGGACTAACAATGAGCAGTTCTTC	CATSRGGGRTNNEQFF
TRBV11-2	TRBJ1-5	.	15	.	TGTGCCAGCAGGCGGGGGGGATCTAGCAATCAGCCCCAGCATTTT	CASRRGGSSNQPQHF
TRBV7-9	TRBJ1-1	.	14	.	TGTGCCAGCAGCCCGAACCTCGGGATCACTGAAGCTTTCTTT	CASSPNLGITEAFF
TRBV5-5	TRBJ1-6	.	16	TRBD1	TGTGCCAGCAGCCCTCAACAGGGGGCAAGGAATTCACCCCTCCACTTT	CASSPQQGARNSPLHF
TRBV7-3	TRBJ2-1	.	13	TRBD2	TGTGCCAGCAGCTTCCGGGGGGGCGATGAGCAGTTCTTC	CASSFRGGDEQFF
TRBV5-1	TRBJ1-1	.	14	.	TGCGCCAGTTCTTGGTTGCAGCTGAACACTGAAGCTTTCTTT	CASSWLQLNTEAFF
TRBV6-1	TRBJ2-7	few	14	TRBD1	TGTGCCAGCAGTGATCCGGGACAGACTTACGAGCAGTACTTC	CASSDPGQTYEQYF
TRBV6-5	TRBJ2-5	.	13	.	TGTGCCAGCAGTTACAGGGAGAGGGAGACCCAGTACTTC	CASSYRERETQYF
TRBV11-1	TRBJ2-3	.	16	TRBD2	TGTGCCAGCAGCTTATGGCTAGCGGGAGTAGCAGATACGCAGTATTTT	CASSLWLAGVADTQYF
TRBV6-5	TRBJ1-6	many	12	.	TGTGCCAGCAGTTTCCCAGGATCACCCCTCCACTTT	CASSFPGSPLHF
TRBV4-1	TRBJ2-7	.	15	TRBD1	TGCGCCAGCAGCCAAGCCGGGACAGGGATATACGAGCAGTACTTC	CASSQAGTGIYEQYF
TRBV7-9	TRBJ2-7	.	12	.	TGTGCCAGCAGCTTAGCGACCTACGAGCAGTACTTC	CASSLATYEQYF
TRBV30	TRBJ2-7	.	12	.	TGTGCCTGGAGCCCCGGACTCAGGGAGCAGTACTTC	CAWSPGLREQYF
TRBV4-3	TRBJ2-3	.	15	.	TGCGCCAGCAGCCAAGATGGACAAAGCACAGATACGCAGTATTTT	CASSQDGQSTDTQYF
TRBV30	TRBJ2-7	.	13	TRBD2	TGTGCCTGGTTTGGGCCGGGAGGCTACGAGCAGTACTTC	CAWFGPGGYEQYF
TRBV6-1	TRBJ1-5	.	15	TRBD1	TGTGCCAGCAGTGGACAGGGTTACAACAGTCAGCCCCAGCATTTT	CASSGQGYNSQPQHF
TRBV2	TRBJ2-7	.	13	.	TGTGCCAGCAGTTCGACTATCCACTACGAGCAGTACTTC	CASSSTIHYEQYF
TRBV6-4	TRBJ1-1	.	15	TRBD1	TGTGCCAGCAGTGACTCGGGGACAGGGCCCACTGAAGCTTTCTTT	CASSDSGTGPTEAFF
TRBV12-5	TRBJ1-1	.	13	.	TGTGCTAGTGGTTTTGGGGGGGACACTGAAGCTTTCTTT	CASGFGGDTEAFF
TRBV19	TRBJ1-4	few	12	.	TGTGCCAGTAGTATTGGGGGGAAAAAACTGTTTTTT	CASSIGGKKLFF
TRBV19	TRBJ2-1	.	17	.	TGTGCCAGTAGTATCGGGGCTAGACCCAGGGGCTACAATGAGCAGTTCTTC	CASSIGARPRGYNEQFF
TRBV9	TRBJ1-2	.	15	.	TGTGCCAGCAGCTCCTCCTCCGCCCGGCCTTTCGGCTACACCTTC	CASSSSSARPFGYTF
TRBV2	TRBJ2-3	.	16	.	TGTGCCAGCATCCCTGGAGTCGTCACTAGCACAGATACGCAGTATTTT	CASIPGVVTSTDTQYF
TRBV19	TRBJ2-7	.	14	.	TGTGCCAGTAGTAGCTGGGACAATTCCTACGAGCAGTACTTC	CASSSWDNSYEQYF
TRBV6-6	TRBJ2-1	.	13	.	TGTGCCAGCAGGTTAACCCCCAGGGATGAGCAGTTCTTC	CASRLTPRDEQFF
TRBV5-5	TRBJ1-1	.	14	.	TGTGCCAGCAGCTTCGCAGACGAAGGCACTGAAGCTTTCTTT	CASSFADEGTEAFF
TRBV7-2	TRBJ2-5	.	15	.	TGTGCCAGCAGCCGTGGCCCTAGTGATCAAGAGACCCAGTACTTC	CASSRGPSDQETQYF
TRBV9	TRBJ2-1	.	17	TRBD2	TGTGCCAGCAGCAAAGGGACTAGCGGAAGCTCCTACAATGAGCAGTTCTTC	CASSKGTSGSSYNEQFF
TRBV5-4	TRBJ2-1	.	16	TRBD1	TGTGCCAGCAGCCTCCGGACAGGGCAAGCCAACAATGAGCAGTTCTTC	CASSLRTGQANNEQFF
TRBV9	TRBJ2-7	.	14	.	TGTGCCAGCAGCGTGGGGCAGGGGAACTACGAGCAGTACTTC	CASSVGQGNYEQYF
TRBV15	TRBJ2-2	.	16	TRBD1	TGTGCCACCAGCAGAGGGAGACAGGGGATCGCCGGGGAGCTGTTTTTT	CATSRGRQGIAGELFF
TRBV29-1	TRBJ1-5	.	13	TRBD1	TGCAGCGTTGCGGAGGGGGCACGGCAGCCCCAGCATTTT	CSVAEGARQPQHF
TRBV9	TRBJ2-1	once	15	.	TGTGCCAGCAGCGTAGGGCTAGCTAACCTCAATGAGCAGTTCTTC	CASSVGLANLNEQFF
TRBV28	TRBJ2-5	once	14	TRBD2	TGTGCTACCGATGATCTAGCGGGGGATGAGACCCAGTACTTC	CATDDLAGDETQYF
TRBV30	TRBJ2-7	.	15	TRBD2	TGTGCCTGGAGTGTGGCTAGCGGGAGGAATTACGAGCAGTACTTC	CAWSVASGRNYEQYF
TRBV10-2	TRBJ2-2	.	16	TRBD2	TGCGCCAGCAGTGAGCAGGGAGGGTTAAGCACCGGGGAGCTGTTTTTT	CASSEQGGLSTGELFF
TRBV19	TRBJ1-2	.	13	.	TGTGCCAGTAGGAAAAACTTAGGCTATGGCTACACCTTC	CASRKNLGYGYTF